Reported below is one T cell receptor (beta chain). Its antigen remains unknown. MiXCR, applied by TCRdb to the reads, yields one record per CDR3 protein. The table has 680,000 or so distinct CDR3 sequences, roughly 33% seen once. The CDR3 is made up of 15 amino acids. The V and J ends lost 0 bases and 0 bases respectively, with 5 bases between them. Per the germline V gene, CDR1 is MNHEY and CDR2 is SMNVEV (reference sequence). The record originates from a study of T cell repertoires in cytomegalovirus infection. Overall study: CMV epitopes in the study were HLA-C-restricted (recently identified) and HLA-B-restricted (well studied). An indication of both CMV infection and matching HLA type came from public TCR beta signatures. Study-level points and caveats: Cumulative frequency of public TCR beta families picked out carriers of CMV plus the relevant HLA.

The sequenced sample was cultured PBMCs, obtained from culture after CMV antigen stimulation. The TCR originated in a human donor in good health (CMV status not recorded). Some clones in this sample may be carry-over from other donors' samples. The rearrangement joins TRBV27 to TRBJ1-4, with unresolved D. The CDR3 sequence is CASSLSLTTNEKLFF. CDR3 DNA sequence: TGTGCCAGCAGTTTATCACTTACAACTAATGAAAAACTGTTTTTT.